The rows below give T cell receptor beta chains drawn from one sample of a study of blood T cells in healthy people across ages. TCRdb fed the 5' RACE reads into MiXCR, producing one record per CDR3 protein. The sample consists of about 1 million distinct CDR3 sequences, over 35% of them appearing once. Sequences were obtained from blood. These receptors were obtained from a woman aged 55-70 years in good health. CDR3s include the opening cysteine and the closing phenylalanine or tryptophan. D genes are given only for firm matches. Expanded clones are given a class, and other clones once, few, many or no size at all.

j_call: TRBJ2-1; d_call: .; clone_size: .; v_call: TRBV27; cdr3_aa: CASSPRGNGGNEQFF; cdr3_nt: TGTGCCAGCAGCCCCCGGGGAAATGGGGGGAATGAGCAGTTCTTC
j_call: TRBJ2-5; d_call: TRBD2; clone_size: few; v_call: TRBV12-3/TRBV12-4; cdr3_aa: CASSLGAEGEGQETQYF; cdr3_nt: TGTGCCAGCAGTTTAGGGGCTGAAGGGGAGGGGCAAGAGACCCAGTACTTC
j_call: TRBJ2-1; d_call: .; clone_size: .; v_call: TRBV3-1; cdr3_aa: CASSQQYNEQFF; cdr3_nt: TGTGCCAGCAGCCAACAATACAATGAGCAGTTCTTC
j_call: TRBJ2-7; d_call: TRBD2; clone_size: .; v_call: TRBV9; cdr3_aa: CASSPSSGRAYEQYF; cdr3_nt: TGTGCCAGCAGCCCTAGCTCCGGGAGGGCCTACGAGCAGTACTTC
j_call: TRBJ2-3; d_call: TRBD2; clone_size: .; v_call: TRBV29-1; cdr3_aa: CSLGTSGGAVQYF; cdr3_nt: TGCAGCCTCGGGACTAGCGGGGGCGCCGTGCAGTATTTT
j_call: TRBJ2-5; d_call: TRBD1; clone_size: few; v_call: TRBV24-1; cdr3_aa: CATSDPPGTGPQYF; cdr3_nt: TGTGCCACCAGTGATCCCCCCGGGACAGGGCCCCAGTACTTC
j_call: TRBJ2-7; d_call: .; clone_size: few; v_call: TRBV6-1; cdr3_aa: CASSEGSLTGIYEQYF; cdr3_nt: TGTGCCAGCAGTGAAGGTAGTCTTACTGGGATCTACGAGCAGTACTTC
j_call: TRBJ2-1; d_call: TRBD2; clone_size: .; v_call: TRBV10-3; cdr3_aa: CAVSALAGGNEQFF; cdr3_nt: TGTGCCGTCAGTGCGCTAGCGGGAGGGAATGAGCAGTTCTTC
j_call: TRBJ2-7; d_call: .; clone_size: few; v_call: TRBV20-1; cdr3_aa: CSARELVSDEQYF; cdr3_nt: TGCAGTGCTAGAGAACTAGTTTCCGACGAGCAGTACTTC
j_call: TRBJ2-7; d_call: TRBD2; clone_size: many; v_call: TRBV11-3; cdr3_aa: CASSLSGTSASEQYF; cdr3_nt: TGTGCCAGCAGCCTCTCGGGGACTAGCGCCTCCGAGCAGTACTTC
j_call: TRBJ1-1; d_call: .; clone_size: .; v_call: TRBV5-1; cdr3_aa: CASSFGAANTEAFF; cdr3_nt: TGCGCCAGCAGCTTCGGGGCGGCGAACACTGAAGCTTTCTTT
j_call: TRBJ1-2; d_call: .; clone_size: .; v_call: TRBV28; cdr3_aa: CASTPGGSFYGYTF; cdr3_nt: TGTGCCAGCACCCCTGGGGGGAGCTTCTATGGCTACACCTTC
j_call: TRBJ2-4; d_call: TRBD1; clone_size: many; v_call: TRBV3-1; cdr3_aa: CASSPWGDRDKNIQYF; cdr3_nt: TGTGCCAGCAGCCCATGGGGAGACAGGGACAAAAACATTCAGTACTTC
j_call: TRBJ2-7; d_call: TRBD1; clone_size: .; v_call: TRBV20-1; cdr3_aa: CSASKDRSHEQYF; cdr3_nt: TGCAGTGCTAGTAAGGACAGGTCCCACGAGCAGTACTTC
j_call: TRBJ1-1; d_call: .; clone_size: .; v_call: TRBV4-2; cdr3_aa: CASSHEDRPNTEAFF; cdr3_nt: TGTGCCAGCAGCCACGAGGACAGACCGAACACTGAAGCTTTCTTT